Listed here are 30 T cell receptor beta chains from one sample, sequenced in a study of patients and donors after allogeneic stem cell transplantation. TCRdb independently ran MiXCR on the RT-PCR reads; one entry per CDR3 protein. In the table there are over 130,000 distinct CDR3 sequences, roughly two fifths of which are singletons. The sequencing sample was made of blood, either unsorted or a sorted T cell fraction (not recorded which). The receptors originated from a human donor who was either an allogeneic HSCT recipient or a stem cell or donor lymphocyte infusion donor (not recorded which). It is not recorded whose cells these are; they may come from a transplant donor.

This clonotype showed up many times. The chain links TRBV12-3 or TRBV12-4 to TRBJ1-1, with TRBD1 matching over 9 bases. J was trimmed by 4 bases and V by 6 bases; bases with no gene match: 3. CDR3 size: 13 residues. The CDR3 loop reads CASSSTGGTEAFF. The CDR3, as DNA: TGTGCCAGCAGCTCGACAGGGGGCACTGAAGCTTTCTTT.

The rearrangement links TRBV5-1 to TRBJ2-7, with 7 bases aligning to TRBD1. This CDR3 has 14 residues. Germline CDR1 is SGHRS and CDR2 is YFSETQ. Trimming at V came to 0 bases and at J to 3 bases, leaving 3 bases not matched to a gene. CDR3 loop: CASSLAGGDYEQYV. The CDR3 coding sequence is TGCGCCAGCAGCTTGGCAGGGGGTGACTACGAGCAGTACGTC.

This clonotype has only a few counts. This chain links TRBV25-1 with TRBJ1-6; 10 bases match TRBD1. The length of the CDR3 is 15 residues. Germline V CDR1 and CDR2: MGHDK, SYGVNS. Germline trimming cut 2 bases from V and 10 bases from J; bases unmatched to any gene: 5. As DNA, the CDR3 is TGTGCCAGCAGTGAACCGGGACAGGGGAGCTCACCCCTCCACTTT. Residues: CASSEPGQGSSPLHF.

This clonotype came up a few times. The CDR3 sequence: CSATPHGILDGYTF. CDR3 DNA: TGCAGTGCTACCCCCCATGGGATCCTGGATGGCTACACCTTC. The chain carries TRBV20-1 and TRBJ1-2; D is undetermined. The CDR3 length is 14 residues. Germline CDR1 is DFQATT and CDR2 is SNEGSKA (reference sequence). V lost 4 bases, J lost 6 bases, and 18 bases lay in between.

The chain is built from TRBV28 and TRBJ1-5; D perhaps matches TRBD1 (5 bases). Germline CDR1 and CDR2: MDHEN and SYDVKM. The CDR3 extends over 13 amino acids. V was cut by 4 bases and J by 11 bases, with 15 bases left in between. CDR3 in amino acids: CASSYSGQSAQHF. The CDR3 nucleotides are TGTGCCAGCAGTTATTCAGGACAATCAGCCCAGCATTTT.

This clonotype has a handful of counts. The chain uses TRBV3-1 and TRBJ1-5, with D unresolved. V lost 9 bases and J lost 1, with 4 bases in between. Looked up from germline, CDR1 is LGHDT and CDR2 is YNNKEL (reference sequence). The CDR3 is 11 residues long. The CDR3: CASPSNQPQHF. CDR3 sequence (DNA): TGTGCCAGTCCCAGCAATCAGCCCCAGCATTTT. Together with reference TRBV3-1 and TRBJ1-5, the CDR3 gives the full variable domain: DTAVSQTPKYLVTQMGNDKSIKCEQNLGHDTMYWYKQDSKKFLKIMFSYNNKELIINETVPNRFSPKSPDKAHLNLHINSLELGDSAVYFCASPSNQPQHFGDGTRLSIL.

The sample holds a few counts of this clonotype. The V and J genes are TRBV5-6 and TRBJ1-5; 7 bases are a match to TRBD1. CDR3 length: 15 amino acids. The J segment lost 1 base and the V segment lost 1 base, leaving 2 bases of the junction unmatched. Per germline, CDR1 SGHDT and CDR2 YYEEEE. This CDR3 is CASSLKGASNQPQHF. As DNA, the CDR3 is TGTGCCAGCAGCTTGAAGGGGGCGAGCAATCAGCCCCAGCATTTT.

The chain has TRBV7-6 and TRBJ2-3, with TRBD2 identical over 7 bases. This CDR3 contains 15 residues. Germline CDR1 SGHVS, CDR2 FNYEAQ. The junction had 5 bases not matched to a gene; V was cut back by 3 bases and J by 2 bases. CDR3 coding DNA: TGTGCCAGCAGCTTGAGTCGGGGGGTCACAGATACGCAGTATTTT. Its protein is CASSLSRGVTDTQYF. The variable domain in full, with the rest retrieved from reference TRBV7-6 and TRBJ2-3, is GAGVSQSPRYKVTKRGQDVALRCDPISGHVSLYWYRQALGQGPEFLTYFNYEAQQDKSGLPNDRFSAERPEGSISTLTIQRTEQRDSAMYRCASSLSRGVTDTQYFGPGTRLTVL.

V gene TRBV9 combines with J gene TRBJ1-2, with D unclear. V was pared by 6 bases and J by 2 bases, with 11 bases between. The CDR3 runs to 13 residues. Germline V gene sequence: CDR1 SGDLS, CDR2 YYNGEE. DNA of the CDR3: TGTGCCAGCAACGGACCGCCGAACTATGGCTACACCTTC. This translates into CASNGPPNYGYTF.

This clonotype has more than one count but fewer than ten. The chain joins TRBV9 to TRBJ1-6; D remains ambiguous. Germline V gene data show CDR1 as SGDLS and CDR2 as YYNGEE. The CDR3 contains 12 residues. V shed 2 bases and J shed 9 bases, with 6 bases lying between them. DNA of the CDR3: TGTGCCAGCAGCGTCGGAGGTTCACCCCTCCACTTT. The encoded protein is CASSVGGSPLHF.

The rearrangement links TRBV5-5 to TRBJ2-5, with 10 bases fitting TRBD2. V shed 3 bases, J shed 5 bases, and the junction held 10 bases outside the gene matches. Germline assignment: CDR1 SGHKS and CDR2 YYEKEE (reference sequence). The CDR3 covers 16 residues. The DNA for the CDR3 is TGTGCCAGCAGCTCCCCGGGTAGCGGGGGGACTGAGACCCAGTACTTC. Amino acid sequence: CASSSPGSGGTETQYF.

The V call is TRBV12-3 or TRBV12-4, the J call TRBJ1-2; D is possibly TRBD1 (5 bases). The CDR3 covers 14 residues. Trimming shortened V by 5 bases and J by 3 bases, and 13 bases separated the two germline ends. This CDR3 is CASSVRGTYYGYTF. The DNA for the CDR3 is TGTGCCAGCAGTGTGCGGGGGACTTACTATGGCTACACCTTC.

The chain links TRBV12-3 or TRBV12-4 to TRBJ1-6; weak D call: TRBD1 (6 bases). The CDR3 totals 14 residues. V was trimmed by 5 bases and J by 8 bases, leaving 13 bases between them. CDR3 bases: TGTGCCAGCAGTCGCGCCGGGACATATTCACCCCTCCACTTT. Translation gives CASSRAGTYSPLHF.

This clonotype was picked up a small number of times. The chain carries TRBV28 and TRBJ2-7, with 9 nucleotides matching TRBD1. Germline CDR1 is MDHEN and CDR2 is SYDVKM. The CDR3 contains 15 residues. V lost 6 bases and J lost 5; bases outside the gene matches: 11. CDR3 loop: CASSIPRTGANEQYF. In DNA form, the CDR3 reads TGTGCCAGCAGCATCCCTCGGACAGGGGCCAACGAGCAGTACTTC.

This clonotype was counted between two and nine times. V and J are TRBV20-1 and TRBJ1-2; D unresolved. The CDR3 extends over 12 amino acids. From germline, CDR1 is DFQATT and CDR2 SNEGSKA (reference sequence). V dropped 5 bases and J dropped 10 bases, with 17 bases sitting between them. The CDR3 sequence: CSAPRAFLVYTF. The CDR3 nucleotides read TGCAGTGCTCCGAGAGCCTTTTTGGTCTACACCTTC.

The chain links TRBV15 to TRBJ2-7, with 7 positions matching TRBD1. Germline V gene lookup returns CDR1 LNHNV and CDR2 YYDKDF (reference sequence). The CDR3 runs to 14 residues. Trimming removed 0 bases from V and 3 bases from J; junction bases left unmatched: 2. The CDR3 protein is CATSRDWDSYEQYV. The CDR3 region has the DNA TGTGCCACCAGCAGAGATTGGGACAGCTACGAGCAGTACGTC.

In this sample, this clonotype turned up a few times. V gene TRBV2 combines with J gene TRBJ2-1; 11 positions match TRBD2. CDR1 SNHLY and CDR2 FYNNEI come from the germline V gene. Trimming removed 7 bases from V and 4 bases from J; junction bases left unmatched: 6. This CDR3 has 15 amino acids. CDR3 sequence (DNA): TGTGCCAGCATTACACTAGCGGGGGTTTACAATGAGCAGTTCTTC. Translating it yields CASITLAGVYNEQFF.

This clonotype was found a few times. The chain combines TRBV30 with TRBJ1-2; D remains unclear. Germline CDR1 GTSNPN, CDR2 SVGIG (reference sequence). This CDR3 is 15 amino acids long. V was clipped by 2 bases and J by 3 bases, with 16 bases between them. The CDR3, as DNA: TGTGCCTGGAGTCCCCCCGGCACCGGCTACTATGGCTACACCTTC. This sequence encodes CAWSPPGTGYYGYTF.

V gene TRBV5-1 combines with J gene TRBJ2-1, with 8 bases lining up with TRBD1. This CDR3 is 15 amino acids long. Per germline, CDR1 SGHRS and CDR2 YFSETQ. The V gene end was trimmed by 4 bases and the J gene end by 8 bases; junction bases not matched to a gene: 11. CDR3 in DNA: TGCGCCAGCAGCCTAGACAGGGGAAAGTGGGATGAGCAGTTCTTC. Translating gives CASSLDRGKWDEQFF.

The gene calls are TRBV9 and TRBJ2-1, with D maybe TRBD1 (6 bases). This CDR3 comprises 14 residues. V shed 3 bases and J shed 4 bases, with 11 bases lying between them. Germline CDR1 is SGDLS and CDR2 is YYNGEE. The chain's CDR3 is CASSGRDNYNEQFF. CDR3 nucleotides: TGTGCCAGCAGCGGACGGGACAATTACAATGAGCAGTTCTTC.

CDR3 in DNA: TGCAGCGTTCCGGGCGCGAACACTGAAGCTTTCTTT. Its translation is CSVPGANTEAFF. The chain employs TRBV29-1 and TRBJ1-1; D remains unclear. V was cut by 5 bases and J by 1 base, with 8 bases left in between. Germline assignment: CDR1 SQVTM and CDR2 ANQGSEA. The CDR3 contains 12 residues.

This chain joins TRBV6-5 and TRBJ1-1, with TRBD1 identical over 8 bases. From germline, CDR1 is MNHEY and CDR2 SVGAGI. This CDR3 has 11 residues. Unmatched junction bases numbered 2, after V lost 6 bases and J lost 8 bases. The CDR3 loop is CASRRQGEAFF. The CDR3 DNA is TGTGCCAGCAGACGACAGGGGGAAGCTTTCTTT.

This clonotype turned up a few times. V usage is TRBV5-1 and J usage is TRBJ1-1; D remains ambiguous. The CDR3 sequence is 15 residues long. Germline CDR1 and CDR2: SGHRS and YFSETQ. V lost 1 base and J lost 0, with 10 bases in between. CDR3 amino acids: CASSLQQTMNTEAFF. The CDR3 DNA follows: TGCGCCAGCAGCTTGCAACAGACCATGAACACTGAAGCTTTCTTT.

This clonotype came up a few times. The genes are TRBV12-3 or TRBV12-4 and TRBJ1-2; 8 bases are shared with TRBD1. This CDR3 is built from 16 residues. The V gene end was trimmed by 6 bases and the J gene end by 2 bases; junction bases not matched to a gene: 11. The CDR3 is CASRRGDRGFNYGYTF. The CDR3 DNA follows: TGTGCCAGCAGACGTGGAGACAGGGGCTTCAACTATGGCTACACCTTC.

The chain joins TRBV28 to TRBJ1-2, with a possible D match to TRBD1 (5 bases). Trimming removed 1 base at V and 2 bases at J, with 20 bases between. This CDR3 spans 18 amino acids. The germline V gene encodes CDR1 MDHEN and CDR2 SYDVKM. In nucleotides, the CDR3 is TGTGCCAGCAGTTTATCCTACAACCGGGGCCTAAACAACTATGGCTACACCTTC. This codes for CASSLSYNRGLNNYGYTF.

This clonotype was seen just once. This chain uses TRBV19 with TRBJ1-2; 8 positions match TRBD1. Germline assignment: CDR1 LNHDA and CDR2 SQIVND (reference sequence). Trimming at V came to 3 bases and at J to 7 bases, leaving 4 bases not matched to a gene. The CDR3 extends over 13 amino acids. In DNA, the CDR3 is TGTGCCAGTAGTATGGACAGGGATACTGGCTACACCTTC. This codes for CASSMDRDTGYTF. Looking up the rest from reference TRBV19 and TRBJ1-2 gives the full variable domain: DGGITQSPKYLFRKEGQNVTLSCEQNLNHDAMYWYRQDPGQGLRLIYYSQIVNDFQKGDIAEGYSVSREKKESFPLTVTSAQKNPTAFYLCASSMDRDTGYTFGSGTRLTVV.

At least ten counts were recorded for this clonotype. The CDR3 DNA follows: TGTGCCAGCAGTGGAGAATCACAGGGCGGAGGCTACACCTTC. This sequence encodes CASSGESQGGGYTF. The chain joins TRBV6-1 to TRBJ1-2, with D perhaps TRBD1 (6 bases). Germline V gene data show CDR1 as MNHNS and CDR2 as SASEGT. The CDR3 extends over 14 amino acids. The germline V and J ends were trimmed by 4 bases and 8 bases, with 17 bases remaining between them.

The table lists this clonotype with a few counts. This chain joins TRBV27 and TRBJ1-3; 8 positions match TRBD1. Unmatched junction bases numbered 4, after V lost 3 bases and J lost 0 bases. The CDR3 has 16 residues. Germline-derived CDR1 and CDR2 are MNHEY and SMNVEV (reference sequence). The DNA for the CDR3 is TGTGCCAGCAGTTTTACAGGGGGTCTCTCTGGAAACACCATATATTTT. Translating it yields CASSFTGGLSGNTIYF.

This clonotype was seen a few times. This chain joins TRBV12-3 or TRBV12-4 and TRBJ1-5; tentatively, D is TRBD1 (6 bases). The ends were cut back, 5 bases at V and 2 bases at J, with 19 bases in the middle. This CDR3 comprises 17 residues. CDR3 bases: TGTGCCAGCAGTCCGCTATTCCAGGGGAGGGGCAATCAGCCCCAGCATTTT. This translates into CASSPLFQGRGNQPQHF.

The rearrangement links TRBV10-3 to TRBJ2-3; 12 bases agree with TRBD2. The V and J ends lost 7 bases and 0 bases, in that order; junction bases with no gene match: 8. Per germline, CDR1 ENHRY and CDR2 SYGVKD. This CDR3 contains 17 residues. As DNA, the CDR3 is TGTGCCATCACCCGGACTAGCGGGGACCCAAGCACAGATACGCAGTATTTT. Its protein is CAITRTSGDPSTDTQYF.